Listed below are T cell receptor beta chains from one sample, sequenced in a study of identifying expanded T cells in peripheral blood. Sequenced by immunoSEQ multiplex PCR; TCRdb stores in-frame clones only, minus some. The repertoire holds about 84,000 clones, roughly 86% seen once, with over 5% in the top ten. Material for sequencing was blood. The receptors were gathered from a person between 18 and 75 years old in good health. Both conserved end residues are part of each CDR3. A D gene is named only where the DNA matches it firmly. Some rows have no size entry. The others give once, few or many, or a class for an expanded clone.

DNA: TGTGCCAGTAGTACGAGACAGGGGGGTTACAATGAGCAGTTCTTC; CDR3: CASSTRQGGYNEQFF; J: TRBJ2-1; D: TRBD1; V: TRBV19; size: once
DNA: TGTGCCAGCATAGGCACCACGGGACAGAACTATGGCTACACCTTC; CDR3: CASIGTTGQNYGYTF; J: TRBJ1-2; D: TRBD1; V: TRBV6-1; size: -
DNA: TGTGCCAGCAGCCAGGATGGGACAGATACGCAGTATTTT; CDR3: CASSQDGTDTQYF; J: TRBJ2-3; D: -; V: TRBV7-6; size: -
DNA: TGTGCCATCAGTGCCGGGATCCGCTCCTACGAGCAGTACTTC; CDR3: CAISAGIRSYEQYF; J: TRBJ2-7; D: -; V: TRBV10-3; size: -
DNA: TGTGCCTGGATCCCGGGACAGGCTAATGAAAAACTGTTTTTT; CDR3: CAWIPGQANEKLFF; J: TRBJ1-4; D: TRBD1; V: TRBV30; size: -
DNA: TGTGCCAGCAGCGTTCGAGGTAACTATGGCTACACCTTC; CDR3: CASSVRGNYGYTF; J: TRBJ1-2; D: -; V: TRBV5-6; size: -
DNA: TGCGCCAGCAGCTTGATGGCAGGAACACCCACAGATACGCAGTATTTT; CDR3: CASSLMAGTPTDTQYF; J: TRBJ2-3; D: -; V: TRBV5-1; size: -
DNA: TGTGCCAGCAGCTTTTTCTCAGGCACAGATACGCAGTATTTT; CDR3: CASSFFSGTDTQYF; J: TRBJ2-3; D: -; V: TRBV11-2; size: once
DNA: TGTGCCAGTAGTACCCTAGGGGACTATAGCAATCAGCCCCAGCATTTT; CDR3: CASSTLGDYSNQPQHF; J: TRBJ1-5; D: -; V: TRBV19; size: -
DNA: TGTGCCAGCAGTTTACAGGGGGGGTACTACGAGCAGTACTTC; CDR3: CASSLQGGYYEQYF; J: TRBJ2-7; D: -; V: TRBV27; size: -
DNA: TGTGCCAGCAGCTCCTATTGGGGCGCGGCCCTTCCCTCCTACGAGCAGTACTTC; CDR3: CASSSYWGAALPSYEQYF; J: TRBJ2-7; D: -; V: TRBV7-2; size: -
DNA: TGTGCCTGGAGTGTTTTAGCTGGGGGCAGAGGCGAGCAGTACTTC; CDR3: CAWSVLAGGRGEQYF; J: TRBJ2-7; D: -; V: TRBV30; size: -
DNA: TGTGCCAGCAGTTTATCGGCCAATAATGAGCAGTTCTTC; CDR3: CASSLSANNEQFF; J: TRBJ2-1; D: -; V: TRBV27; size: -
DNA: TGTGCCAGCTCCCTCAACAGGCACAGGGACGAGCAGTACTTC; CDR3: CASSLNRHRDEQYF; J: TRBJ2-7; D: -; V: TRBV18; size: -
DNA: TGTGCCAGTACGGACAGGGGGCTTACCTATGGCTACACCTTC; CDR3: CASTDRGLTYGYTF; J: TRBJ1-2; D: TRBD1; V: TRBV19; size: -
DNA: TGTGCCTGCGCGGGTGGGGCTGGGGCCAACGTCCTGACTTTC; CDR3: CACAGGAGANVLTF; J: TRBJ2-6; D: -; V: TRBV30; size: -
DNA: TGTGCCAGCAGTTCCTACGGCAGAACCTACGAGCAGTACTTC; CDR3: CASSSYGRTYEQYF; J: TRBJ2-7; D: -; V: TRBV6-5; size: -
DNA: TGCGCCAGCAGCCAAGATCACGGTGGGCTAAACTATGGCTACACCTTC; CDR3: CASSQDHGGLNYGYTF; J: TRBJ1-2; D: -; V: TRBV4-1; size: -
DNA: TGTGCCAGCAGCTTAGGAGGCTACCGACTGCACTCCTACAATGAGCAGTTCTTC; CDR3: CASSLGGYRLHSYNEQFF; J: TRBJ2-1; D: -; V: TRBV7-2; size: -
DNA: TGTGCCAGCAGCGTCTCCGGGGCCGGTCACACTTCGTACAATGAGCAGTTCTTC; CDR3: CASSVSGAGHTSYNEQFF; J: TRBJ2-1; D: -; V: TRBV9; size: -
DNA: TGCGCCAGCAGCCAACAGCTCAGCATGAACACTGAAGCTTTCTTT; CDR3: CASSQQLSMNTEAFF; J: TRBJ1-1; D: -; V: TRBV4-3; size: -
DNA: TGTGCCAGCAGCCGGCCGAGAGGACAGGCGAACACTGAAGCTTTCTTT; CDR3: CASSRPRGQANTEAFF; J: TRBJ1-1; D: TRBD1; V: TRBV4-2; size: -
DNA: TGTGCCAGCAGCTCCGACTTCCGGGGAAACACCATATATTTT; CDR3: CASSSDFRGNTIYF; J: TRBJ1-3; D: -; V: TRBV7-9; size: -
DNA: TGTGCCAGCAGGGGCGGGACAGCCTTTGCTAACTATGGCTACACCTTC; CDR3: CASRGGTAFANYGYTF; J: TRBJ1-2; D: TRBD1; V: TRBV2; size: -
DNA: TGTGCCAGCACCCAAGGAAAGACCCAGTACTTC; CDR3: CASTQGKTQYF; J: TRBJ2-5; D: -; V: TRBV6-5; size: -
DNA: TGCAGCGTTGCCTACGGGACCAGGGACTATGGCTACACCTTC; CDR3: CSVAYGTRDYGYTF; J: TRBJ1-2; D: -; V: TRBV29-1; size: -
DNA: TGTGCCTGGAGTGAGGCAGGGCACACTGAAGCTTTCTTT; CDR3: CAWSEAGHTEAFF; J: TRBJ1-1; D: -; V: TRBV30; size: -
DNA: TGTGCCAGCAGCTTAATTGGTGCGGGGGGGGGCACAGATACGCAGTATTTT; CDR3: CASSLIGAGGGTDTQYF; J: TRBJ2-3; D: TRBD2; V: TRBV7-2; size: -
DNA: TGCGCCAGCAGGTCAGCAAGAGGCATGAACACTGAAGCTTTCTTT; CDR3: CASRSARGMNTEAFF; J: TRBJ1-1; D: -; V: TRBV10-1; size: -
DNA: TGTGCCAGCAGTAGAGGGGCAACTAATGAAAAACTGTTTTTT; CDR3: CASSRGATNEKLFF; J: TRBJ1-4; D: -; V: TRBV6-5; size: -
DNA: TGTGCCAGTAGACAGAGCTCCTATAATTCACCCCTCCACTTT; CDR3: CASRQSSYNSPLHF; J: TRBJ1-6; D: -; V: TRBV19; size: -
DNA: TGTGCCAGCAGTGACGGGCAGGGATGGACTGAAGCTTTCTTT; CDR3: CASSDGQGWTEAFF; J: TRBJ1-1; D: -; V: TRBV2; size: -
DNA: TGTGCCACGAGAAGTAAGCGACAGGGGCGAACCTACGAGCAGTACTTC; CDR3: CATRSKRQGRTYEQYF; J: TRBJ2-7; D: TRBD1; V: TRBV6-6; size: -
DNA: TGTGCCAGCAGTTACGAAGGGCGAGGAAATCAGCCCCAGCATTTT; CDR3: CASSYEGRGNQPQHF; J: TRBJ1-5; D: -; V: TRBV6-6; size: once
DNA: TGTGCCAGTAGTATGTTGCACAGCACAGATACGCAGTATTTT; CDR3: CASSMLHSTDTQYF; J: TRBJ2-3; D: -; V: TRBV19; size: -
DNA: TGTGCCAGCAGCTTAATATCGGCTAGCGGCAATGAGCAGTTCTTC; CDR3: CASSLISASGNEQFF; J: TRBJ2-1; D: TRBD2; V: TRBV7-3; size: once
DNA: TGTGCCAGCAGTGGCAGTCGGGGCACCTCCATAACCTACGAGCAGTACTTC; CDR3: CASSGSRGTSITYEQYF; J: TRBJ2-7; D: -; V: TRBV6-1; size: -
DNA: TGTGCCAGCAGTCGACAGCTACCCCCTAACTCCGATGAAAAACTGTTTTTT; CDR3: CASSRQLPPNSDEKLFF; J: TRBJ1-4; D: -; V: TRBV2; size: -
DNA: TGTGCCAGCAGTTACTTGTCCAGGACAGGGGAAGGCTACACCTTC; CDR3: CASSYLSRTGEGYTF; J: TRBJ1-2; D: TRBD1; V: TRBV6-6; size: -
DNA: TGTGCCAGCTCACCACCGTCTCGAGAGACCCAGTACTTC; CDR3: CASSPPSRETQYF; J: TRBJ2-5; D: -; V: TRBV18; size: -
DNA: TGTGCCAGCAGTACAGGACAGGGGATGAACACTGAAGCTTTCTTT; CDR3: CASSTGQGMNTEAFF; J: TRBJ1-1; D: TRBD1; V: TRBV27; size: -
DNA: TGCGCCAGCAGCCAAGATCTTGAAAACTATGGCTACACCTTC; CDR3: CASSQDLENYGYTF; J: TRBJ1-2; D: -; V: TRBV4-3; size: -
DNA: TGTGCCAGCAGCTTAGGATCCAACTATGGCTACACCTTC; CDR3: CASSLGSNYGYTF; J: TRBJ1-2; D: -; V: TRBV5-6; size: -
DNA: TGTGCCAGTAGTTCCGGATTGGGTAGCAATCAGCCCCAGCATTTT; CDR3: CASSSGLGSNQPQHF; J: TRBJ1-5; D: -; V: TRBV19; size: -
DNA: TGTGCCAGCAGCGTAGACGACTCTGGGGCCAACGTCCTGACTTTC; CDR3: CASSVDDSGANVLTF; J: TRBJ2-6; D: -; V: TRBV9; size: -
DNA: TGTGCCAGCAGCTTAGCCTTCAGGGTCCCCGATACGCAGTATTTT; CDR3: CASSLAFRVPDTQYF; J: TRBJ2-3; D: -; V: TRBV7-9; size: -
DNA: TGTGCCAGCAGCTTTCAGACTCAGGCCGGAGGCTACACCTTC; CDR3: CASSFQTQAGGYTF; J: TRBJ1-2; D: -; V: TRBV5-4; size: -
DNA: TGTGCCAGCAGCTTAGCGACGGGGAACGAGCAGTACTTC; CDR3: CASSLATGNEQYF; J: TRBJ2-7; D: -; V: TRBV7-9; size: -
DNA: TGTGCCAGCAGAATGACAGGGGGTTATCAGCGGACTGAAGCTTTCTTT; CDR3: CASRMTGGYQRTEAFF; J: TRBJ1-1; D: TRBD1; V: TRBV6-6; size: -
DNA: TGCGCCAGCAGCCCCTATGGGGCTAGCACAGATACGCAGTATTTT; CDR3: CASSPYGASTDTQYF; J: TRBJ2-3; D: -; V: TRBV4-3; size: -
DNA: TGTGCCAGCAGCCCACAGGGCTTTGGGGAGACCCAGTACTTC; CDR3: CASSPQGFGETQYF; J: TRBJ2-5; D: -; V: TRBV7-3; size: -
DNA: TGTGCCAGCAGCCCAACTACAGGGGGCTCCTACAATGAGCAGTTCTTC; CDR3: CASSPTTGGSYNEQFF; J: TRBJ2-1; D: TRBD1; V: TRBV7-3; size: -
DNA: TGTGCCAGCAGCTTAATTGTGATCGGACGGAAGAGGAACACTGAAGCTTTCTTT; CDR3: CASSLIVIGRKRNTEAFF; J: TRBJ1-1; D: -; V: TRBV7-2; size: -
DNA: TGCGCCAGCAGCCAAGGGGAGGTGGGCTACACCTTC; CDR3: CASSQGEVGYTF; J: TRBJ1-2; D: -; V: TRBV5-1; size: -
DNA: TGCGCCAGCAGTCAGGGTGCAGATACGCAGTATTTT; CDR3: CASSQGADTQYF; J: TRBJ2-3; D: -; V: TRBV10-2; size: -